This record concerns one T cell receptor beta chain sequence. Its specificity is not known. TCRdb keeps only in-frame clones here, not all; method: immunoSEQ multiplex PCR. Among approximately 43,000 clones listed, approximately 78% were seen once. This entry comes from a study of STAT3 mutations in large granular lymphocyte leukemia. Study-level points and caveats: At least one immunodominant TCR beta clonotype appeared in every T-cell large granular lymphocyte leukemia patient.

This CDR3 is built from 15 residues. Germline CDR1 is MNHEY and CDR2 is SMNVEV (reference sequence). V was cut by 4 bases and J by 5 bases, with 14 bases left in between. The genes are TRBV27 and TRBJ1-4; D is unresolved. The sequence was collected from a human donor with T large granular lymphocyte leukemia. Some clones in this sample may be carry-over from other donors' samples. Sequenced: PBMCs. The CDR3, as DNA: TGTGCCAGCAGTTCAGCTCAGAACCTCAATGAAAAACTGTTTTTT. This codes for CASSSAQNLNEKLFF.